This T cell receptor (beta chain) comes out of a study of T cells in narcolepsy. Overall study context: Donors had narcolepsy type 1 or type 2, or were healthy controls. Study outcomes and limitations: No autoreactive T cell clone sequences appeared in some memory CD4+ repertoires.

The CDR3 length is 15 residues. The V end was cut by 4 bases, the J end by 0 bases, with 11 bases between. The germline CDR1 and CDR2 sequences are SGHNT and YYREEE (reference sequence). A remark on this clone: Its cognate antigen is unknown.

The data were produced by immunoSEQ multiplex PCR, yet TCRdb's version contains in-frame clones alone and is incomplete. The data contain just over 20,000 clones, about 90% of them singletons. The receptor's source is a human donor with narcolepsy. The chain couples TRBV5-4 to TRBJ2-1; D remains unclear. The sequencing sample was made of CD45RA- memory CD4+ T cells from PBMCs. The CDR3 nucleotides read TGTGCCAGCAGCCCTTCGTTAAGCTCCTACAATGAGCAGTTCTTC. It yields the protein CASSPSLSSYNEQFF.